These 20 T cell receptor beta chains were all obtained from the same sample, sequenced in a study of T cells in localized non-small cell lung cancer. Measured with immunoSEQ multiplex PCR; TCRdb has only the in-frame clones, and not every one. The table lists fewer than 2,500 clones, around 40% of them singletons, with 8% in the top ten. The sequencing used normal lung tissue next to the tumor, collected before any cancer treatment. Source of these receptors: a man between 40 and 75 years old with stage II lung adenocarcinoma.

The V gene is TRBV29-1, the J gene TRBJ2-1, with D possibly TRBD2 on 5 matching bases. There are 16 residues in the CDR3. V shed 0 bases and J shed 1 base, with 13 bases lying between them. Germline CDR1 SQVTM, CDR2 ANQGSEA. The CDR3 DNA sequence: TGCAGCGTTGAAGATCCTTCAGCGGCTTCCTACAATGAGCAGTTCTTC. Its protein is CSVEDPSAASYNEQFF.

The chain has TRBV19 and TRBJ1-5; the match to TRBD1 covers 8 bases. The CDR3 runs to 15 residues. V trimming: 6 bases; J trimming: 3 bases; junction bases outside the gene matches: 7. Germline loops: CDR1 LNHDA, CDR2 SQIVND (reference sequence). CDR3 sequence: CASRGTGGINQPQHF. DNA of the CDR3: TGTGCCAGTAGGGGTACAGGGGGAATCAATCAGCCCCAGCATTTT.

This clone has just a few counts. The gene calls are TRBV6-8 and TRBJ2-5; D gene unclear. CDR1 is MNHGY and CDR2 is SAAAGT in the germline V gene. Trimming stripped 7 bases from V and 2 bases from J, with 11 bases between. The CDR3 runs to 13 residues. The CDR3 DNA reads TGTGCCAGCAATAGACACGATCAAGAGACCCAGTACTTC. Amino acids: CASNRHDQETQYF.

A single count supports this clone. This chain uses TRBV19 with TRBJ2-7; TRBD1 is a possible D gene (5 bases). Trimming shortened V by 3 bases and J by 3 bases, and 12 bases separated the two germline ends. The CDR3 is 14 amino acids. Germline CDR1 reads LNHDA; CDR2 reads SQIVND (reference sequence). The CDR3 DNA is TGTGCCAGTAGTATTTCTGACAGTTTCTACGAGCAGTACTTC. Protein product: CASSISDSFYEQYF.

Written as DNA, the CDR3 is TGTGCCAGCAGTCCTCCCCCGGGACAGGGGTTTGTAGTGCAGTACTTC. Amino acids: CASSPPPGQGFVVQYF. The V gene is TRBV28, the J gene TRBJ2-7; 10 bases are a match to TRBD1. The CDR3 consists of 16 residues. The germline V gene has CDR1 MDHEN and CDR2 SYDVKM. Trimming at V came to 5 bases and at J to 9 bases, leaving 16 bases not matched to a gene. Together with reference TRBV28 and TRBJ2-7, the CDR3 gives the full variable domain: DVKVTQSSRYLVKRTGEKVFLECVQDMDHENMFWYRQDPGLGLRLIYFSYDVKMKEKGDIPEGYSVSREKKERFSLILESASTNQTSMYLCASSPPPGQGFVVQYFGPGTRLTVT.

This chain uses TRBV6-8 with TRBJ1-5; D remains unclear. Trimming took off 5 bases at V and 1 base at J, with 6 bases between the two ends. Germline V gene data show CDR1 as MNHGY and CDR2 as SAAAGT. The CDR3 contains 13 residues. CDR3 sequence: CASSNWSNQPQHF. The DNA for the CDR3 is TGTGCCAGCAGTAATTGGAGCAATCAGCCCCAGCATTTT.

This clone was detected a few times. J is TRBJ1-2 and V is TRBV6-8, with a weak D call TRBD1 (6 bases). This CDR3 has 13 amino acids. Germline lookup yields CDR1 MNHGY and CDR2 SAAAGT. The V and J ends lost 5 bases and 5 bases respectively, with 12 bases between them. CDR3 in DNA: TGTGCCAGCAGTCTTTATCAGGGGTATGGCTACACCTTC. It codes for CASSLYQGYGYTF.

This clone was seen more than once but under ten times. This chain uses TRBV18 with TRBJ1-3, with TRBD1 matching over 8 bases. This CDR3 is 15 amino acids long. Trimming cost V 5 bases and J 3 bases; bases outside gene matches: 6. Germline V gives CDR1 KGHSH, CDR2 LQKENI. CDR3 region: CASSSQGANGNTIYF. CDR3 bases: TGTGCCAGCTCATCCCAGGGGGCTAATGGAAACACCATATATTTT.

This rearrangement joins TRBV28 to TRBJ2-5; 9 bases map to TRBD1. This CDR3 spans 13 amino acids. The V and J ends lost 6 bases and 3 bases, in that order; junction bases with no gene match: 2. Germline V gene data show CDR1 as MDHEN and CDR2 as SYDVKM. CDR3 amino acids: CASSRTGEETQYF. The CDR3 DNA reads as TGTGCCAGCAGCAGGACAGGGGAAGAGACCCAGTACTTC.

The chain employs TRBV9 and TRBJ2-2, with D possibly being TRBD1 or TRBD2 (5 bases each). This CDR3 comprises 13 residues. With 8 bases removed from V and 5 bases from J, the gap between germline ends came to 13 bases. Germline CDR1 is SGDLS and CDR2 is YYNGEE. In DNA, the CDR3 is TGTGCCAGTGAAGGGGAGCGGACCGGGGAGCTGTTTTTT. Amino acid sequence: CASEGERTGELFF.

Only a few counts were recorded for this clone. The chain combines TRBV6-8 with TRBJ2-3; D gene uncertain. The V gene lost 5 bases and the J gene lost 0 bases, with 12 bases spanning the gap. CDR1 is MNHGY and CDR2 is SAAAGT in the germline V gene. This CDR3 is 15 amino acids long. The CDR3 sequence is CASSDQAYSTDTQYF. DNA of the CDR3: TGTGCCAGCAGTGACCAAGCGTACAGCACAGATACGCAGTATTTT.

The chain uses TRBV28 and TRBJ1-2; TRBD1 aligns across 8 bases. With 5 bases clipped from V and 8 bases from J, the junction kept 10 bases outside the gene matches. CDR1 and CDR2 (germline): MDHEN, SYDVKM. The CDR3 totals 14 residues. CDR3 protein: CASSTQGAVRGYTF. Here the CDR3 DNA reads TGTGCCAGCAGTACTCAGGGGGCTGTTCGGGGCTACACCTTC.

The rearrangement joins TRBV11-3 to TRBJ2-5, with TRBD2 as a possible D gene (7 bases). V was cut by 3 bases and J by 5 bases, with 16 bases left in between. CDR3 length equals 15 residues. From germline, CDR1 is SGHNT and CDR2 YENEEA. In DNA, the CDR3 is TGTGCCAGCAGCTTGATAACAGGGCGGGAGGAGACCCAGTACTTC. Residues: CASSLITGREETQYF. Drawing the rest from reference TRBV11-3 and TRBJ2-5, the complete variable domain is EAGVVQSPRYKIIEKKQPVAFWCNPISGHNTLYWYLQNLGQGPELLIRYENEEAVDDSQLPKDRFSAERLKGVDSTLKIQPAELGDSAVYLCASSLITGREETQYFGPGTRLLVL.

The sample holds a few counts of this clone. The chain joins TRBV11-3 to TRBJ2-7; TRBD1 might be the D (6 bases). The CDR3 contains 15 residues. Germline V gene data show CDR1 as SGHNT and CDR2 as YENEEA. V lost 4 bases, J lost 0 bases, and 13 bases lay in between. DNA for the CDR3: TGTGCCAGCAGCTCAGGACAGTTTGCCTCCTACGAGCAGTACTTC. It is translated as CASSSGQFASYEQYF.

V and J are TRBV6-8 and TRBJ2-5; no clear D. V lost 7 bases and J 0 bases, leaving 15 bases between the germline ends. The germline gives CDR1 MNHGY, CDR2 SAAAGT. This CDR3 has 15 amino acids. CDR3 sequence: CASTKGNGHQETQYF. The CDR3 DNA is TGTGCCAGCACCAAAGGGAACGGTCACCAAGAGACCCAGTACTTC.

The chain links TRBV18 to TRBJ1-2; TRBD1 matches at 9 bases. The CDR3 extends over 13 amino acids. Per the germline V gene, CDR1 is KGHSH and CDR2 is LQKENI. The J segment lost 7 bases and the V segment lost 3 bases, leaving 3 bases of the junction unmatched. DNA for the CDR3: TGTGCCAGCTCACCGGACAGGGGAAGTGGCTACACCTTC. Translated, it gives CASSPDRGSGYTF.

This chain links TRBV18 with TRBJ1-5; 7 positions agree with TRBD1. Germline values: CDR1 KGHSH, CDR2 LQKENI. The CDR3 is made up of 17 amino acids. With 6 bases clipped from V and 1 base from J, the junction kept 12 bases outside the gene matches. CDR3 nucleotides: TGTGCCAGCTCGCGGGACAGAGCTTTGACCAGCAATCAGCCCCAGCATTTT. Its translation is CASSRDRALTSNQPQHF.

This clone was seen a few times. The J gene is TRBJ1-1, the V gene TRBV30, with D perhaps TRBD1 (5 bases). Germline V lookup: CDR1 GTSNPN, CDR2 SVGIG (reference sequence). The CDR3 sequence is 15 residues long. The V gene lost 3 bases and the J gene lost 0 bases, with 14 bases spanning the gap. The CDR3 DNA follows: TGTGCCTGGAGGCGTCAGGGCCTAATGAACACTGAAGCTTTCTTT. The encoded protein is CAWRRQGLMNTEAFF.

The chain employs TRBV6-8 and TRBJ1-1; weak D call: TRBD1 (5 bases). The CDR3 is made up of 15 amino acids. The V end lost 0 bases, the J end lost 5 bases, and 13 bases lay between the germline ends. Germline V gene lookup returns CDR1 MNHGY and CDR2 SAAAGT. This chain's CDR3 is CASSYSGQGFTEAFF. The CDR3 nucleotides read TGTGCCAGCAGTTACTCGGGGCAGGGTTTTACTGAAGCTTTCTTT.

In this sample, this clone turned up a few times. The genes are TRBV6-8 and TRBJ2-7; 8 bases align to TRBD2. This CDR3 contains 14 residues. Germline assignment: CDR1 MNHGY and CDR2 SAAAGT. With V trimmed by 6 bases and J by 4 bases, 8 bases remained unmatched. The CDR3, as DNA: TGTGCCAGCAGCCGTCCCGGGACTAGATACGAGCAGTACTTC. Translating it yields CASSRPGTRYEQYF.